This T cell receptor beta chain was sequenced during a study of radiation and T cells in renal cell carcinoma. Some clones are missing from TCRdb's copy, which holds only in-frame ones; the method was immunoSEQ multiplex PCR. The sample lists some 130,000 clones, around four fifths occurring once. Time point indicated: blood 2 weeks post-SBRT. Treatment indicated: 15 Gy SBRT to primary tumor, nephrectomy 4 weeks later. Losses at the gene ends were 8 bases for V and 7 bases for J; bases not matched to a gene: 20. The CDR3 totals 18 residues. Germline values: CDR1 LNHDA, CDR2 SQIVND (reference sequence).

The TCR sequence derives from an older woman with renal cell carcinoma. The sequences come from blood, collected from a patient whose treatment included radiotherapy and nephrectomy. The V call is TRBV19, the J call TRBJ2-3, with 11 bases lining up with TRBD2. The CDR3 protein is CASGGARSTSGTWNTQYF. The CDR3 bases are TGTGCCAGTGGTGGAGCGAGATCGACTAGCGGGACATGGAATACGCAGTATTTT.